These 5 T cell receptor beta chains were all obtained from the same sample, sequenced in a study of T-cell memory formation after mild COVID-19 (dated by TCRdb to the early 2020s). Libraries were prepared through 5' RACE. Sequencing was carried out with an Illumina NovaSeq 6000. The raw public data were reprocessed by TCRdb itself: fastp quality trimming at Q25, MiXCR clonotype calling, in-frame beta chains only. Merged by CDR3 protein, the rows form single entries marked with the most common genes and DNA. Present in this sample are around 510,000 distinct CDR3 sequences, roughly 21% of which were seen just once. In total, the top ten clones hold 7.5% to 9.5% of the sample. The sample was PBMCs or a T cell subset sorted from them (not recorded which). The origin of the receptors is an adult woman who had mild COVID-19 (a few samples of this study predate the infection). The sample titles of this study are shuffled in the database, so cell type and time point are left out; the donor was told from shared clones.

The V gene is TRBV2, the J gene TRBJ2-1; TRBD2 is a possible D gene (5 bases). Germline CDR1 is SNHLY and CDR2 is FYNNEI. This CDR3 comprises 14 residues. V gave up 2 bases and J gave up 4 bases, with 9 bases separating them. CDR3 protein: CASSESRGYNEQFF. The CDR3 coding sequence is TGTGCCAGCAGTGAAAGTAGAGGGTACAATGAGCAGTTCTTC.

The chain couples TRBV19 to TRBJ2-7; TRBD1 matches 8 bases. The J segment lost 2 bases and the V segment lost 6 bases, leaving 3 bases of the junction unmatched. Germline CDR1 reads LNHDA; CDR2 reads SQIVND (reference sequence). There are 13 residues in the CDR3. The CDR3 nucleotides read TGTGCCAGTAGGCGGGGACAGGCCTACGAGCAGTACTTC. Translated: CASRRGQAYEQYF.

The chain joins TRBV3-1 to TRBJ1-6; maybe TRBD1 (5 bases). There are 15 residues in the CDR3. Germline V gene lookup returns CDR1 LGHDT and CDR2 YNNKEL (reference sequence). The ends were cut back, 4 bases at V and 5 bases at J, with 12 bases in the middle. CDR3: CASSPTDSDNSPLHF. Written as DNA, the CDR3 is TGTGCCAGCAGCCCTACCGACAGCGATAATTCACCCCTCCACTTT. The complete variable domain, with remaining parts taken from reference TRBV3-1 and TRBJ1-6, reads DTAVSQTPKYLVTQMGNDKSIKCEQNLGHDTMYWYKQDSKKFLKIMFSYNNKELIINETVPNRFSPKSPDKAHLNLHINSLELGDSAVYFCASSPTDSDNSPLHFGNGTRLTVT.

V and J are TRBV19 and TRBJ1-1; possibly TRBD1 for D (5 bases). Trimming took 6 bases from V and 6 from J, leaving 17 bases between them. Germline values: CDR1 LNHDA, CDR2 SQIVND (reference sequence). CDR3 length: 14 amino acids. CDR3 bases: TGTGCCAGTAGACCGGGACCCAAAAGCTCTGAAGCTTTCTTT. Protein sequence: CASRPGPKSSEAFF.

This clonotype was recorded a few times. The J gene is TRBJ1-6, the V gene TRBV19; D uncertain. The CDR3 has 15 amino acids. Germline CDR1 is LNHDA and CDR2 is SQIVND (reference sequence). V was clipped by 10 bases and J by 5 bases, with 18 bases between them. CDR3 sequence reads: CAISAGGMDNSPLHF. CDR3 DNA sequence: TGTGCCATCTCGGCGGGAGGAATGGATAATTCACCCCTCCACTTT.